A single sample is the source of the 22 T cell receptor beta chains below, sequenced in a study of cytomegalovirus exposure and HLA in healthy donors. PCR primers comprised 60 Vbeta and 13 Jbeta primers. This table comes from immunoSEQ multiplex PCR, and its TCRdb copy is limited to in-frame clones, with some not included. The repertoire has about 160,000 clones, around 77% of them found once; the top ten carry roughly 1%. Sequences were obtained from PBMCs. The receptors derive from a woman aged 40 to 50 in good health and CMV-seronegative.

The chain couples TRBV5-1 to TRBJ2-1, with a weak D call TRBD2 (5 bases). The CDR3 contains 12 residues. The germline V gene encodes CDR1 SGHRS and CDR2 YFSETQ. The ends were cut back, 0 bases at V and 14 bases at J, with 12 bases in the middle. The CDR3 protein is CASSLDEGMEFF. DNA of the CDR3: TGCGCCAGCAGCTTGGATGAGGGAATGGAGTTCTTC.

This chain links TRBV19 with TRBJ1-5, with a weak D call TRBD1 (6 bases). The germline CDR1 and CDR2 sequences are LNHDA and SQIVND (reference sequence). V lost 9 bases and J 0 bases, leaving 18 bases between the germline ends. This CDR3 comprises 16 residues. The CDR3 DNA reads TGTGCCAGCGCGGGCAGGGGCGATTATAGCAATCAGCCCCAGCATTTT. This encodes CASAGRGDYSNQPQHF.

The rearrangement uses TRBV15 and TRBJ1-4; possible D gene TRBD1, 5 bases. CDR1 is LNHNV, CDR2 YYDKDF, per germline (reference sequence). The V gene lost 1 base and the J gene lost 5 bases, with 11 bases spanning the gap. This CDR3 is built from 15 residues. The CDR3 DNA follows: TGTGCCACCAGCAGAGCCGGTGGGGCAAATGAAAAACTGTTTTTT. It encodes CATSRAGGANEKLFF.

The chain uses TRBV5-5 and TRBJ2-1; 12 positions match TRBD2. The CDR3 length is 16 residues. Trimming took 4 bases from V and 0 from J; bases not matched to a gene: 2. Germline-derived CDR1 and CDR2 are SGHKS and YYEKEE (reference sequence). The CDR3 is CASSATSGSSYNEQFF. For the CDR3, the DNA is TGTGCCAGCAGCGCGACTAGCGGGAGCTCCTACAATGAGCAGTTCTTC.

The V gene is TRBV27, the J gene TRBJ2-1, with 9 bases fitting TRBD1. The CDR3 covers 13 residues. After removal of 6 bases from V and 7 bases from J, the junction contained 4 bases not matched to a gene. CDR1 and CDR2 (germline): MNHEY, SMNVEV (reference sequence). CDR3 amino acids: CASRTGGRNEQFF. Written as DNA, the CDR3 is TGTGCCAGCAGGACAGGGGGACGGAATGAGCAGTTCTTC.

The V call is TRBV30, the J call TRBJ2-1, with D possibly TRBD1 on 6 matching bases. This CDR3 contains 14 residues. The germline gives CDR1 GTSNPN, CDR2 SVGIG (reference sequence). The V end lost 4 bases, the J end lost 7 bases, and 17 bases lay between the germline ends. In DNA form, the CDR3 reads TGTGCCTGGAATAGGTGGCCCGGACAGAATGAGCAGTTCTTC. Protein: CAWNRWPGQNEQFF.

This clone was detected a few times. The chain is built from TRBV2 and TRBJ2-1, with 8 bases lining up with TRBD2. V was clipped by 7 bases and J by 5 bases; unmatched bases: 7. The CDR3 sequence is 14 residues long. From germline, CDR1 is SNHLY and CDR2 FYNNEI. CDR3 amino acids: CASITGLGNNEQFF. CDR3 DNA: TGTGCCAGCATCACGGGACTAGGGAACAATGAGCAGTTCTTC.

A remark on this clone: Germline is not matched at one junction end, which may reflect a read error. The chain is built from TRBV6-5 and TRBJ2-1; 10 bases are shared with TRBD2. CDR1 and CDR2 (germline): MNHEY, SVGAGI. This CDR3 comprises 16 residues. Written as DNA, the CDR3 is TGTGCCAGCAGTTCTATAGCGGGAGGCTCCCACAATGAGCAGTTCTTC. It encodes CASSSIAGGSHNEQFF.

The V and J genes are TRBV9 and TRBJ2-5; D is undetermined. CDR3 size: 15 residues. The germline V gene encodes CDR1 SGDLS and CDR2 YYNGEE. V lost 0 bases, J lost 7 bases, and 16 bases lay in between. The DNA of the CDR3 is TGTGCCAGCAGCGTAGTCCCAACAGTCGAAGGGACCCAGTACTTC. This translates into CASSVVPTVEGTQYF.

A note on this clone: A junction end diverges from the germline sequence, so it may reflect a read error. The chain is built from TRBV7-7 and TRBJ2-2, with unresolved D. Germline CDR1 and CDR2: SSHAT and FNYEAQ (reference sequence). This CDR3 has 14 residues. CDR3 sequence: CASSSLPYTGELFF. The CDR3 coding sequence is TGTGCTAGCAGCTCCCTCCCGTACACCGGGGAGCTGTTTTTT.

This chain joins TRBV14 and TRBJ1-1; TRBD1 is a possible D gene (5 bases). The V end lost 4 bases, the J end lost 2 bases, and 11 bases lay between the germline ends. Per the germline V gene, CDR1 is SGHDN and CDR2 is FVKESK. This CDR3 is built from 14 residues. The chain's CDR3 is CASSRRGVNTEAFF. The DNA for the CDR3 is TGTGCCAGCAGCCGCCGGGGGGTAAACACTGAAGCTTTCTTT.

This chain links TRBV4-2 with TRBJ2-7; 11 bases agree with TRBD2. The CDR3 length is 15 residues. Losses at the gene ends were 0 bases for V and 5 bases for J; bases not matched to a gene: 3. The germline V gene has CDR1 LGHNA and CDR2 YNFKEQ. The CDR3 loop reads CASSQEIAGGDEQYF. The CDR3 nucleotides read TGTGCCAGCAGCCAAGAAATAGCGGGAGGGGACGAGCAGTACTTC.

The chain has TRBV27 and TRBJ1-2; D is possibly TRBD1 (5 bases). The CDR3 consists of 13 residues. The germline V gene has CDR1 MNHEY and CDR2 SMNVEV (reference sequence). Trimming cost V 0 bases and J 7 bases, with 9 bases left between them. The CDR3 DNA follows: TGTGCCAGCAGTTTATCTCCAGGGTTTGGCTACACCTTC. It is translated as CASSLSPGFGYTF.

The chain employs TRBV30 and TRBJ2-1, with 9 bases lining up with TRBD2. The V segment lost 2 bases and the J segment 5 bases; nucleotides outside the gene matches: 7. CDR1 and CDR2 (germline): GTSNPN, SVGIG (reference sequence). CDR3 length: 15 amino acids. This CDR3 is CAWSLGLAGNNEQFF. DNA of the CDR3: TGTGCCTGGAGTTTAGGGCTAGCGGGAAACAATGAGCAGTTCTTC.

The CDR3 here is CAISEGQNTEAFF. CDR3 DNA sequence: TGTGCCATCAGTGAGGGGCAAAACACTGAAGCTTTCTTT. The genes are TRBV10-3 and TRBJ1-1, with D unresolved. V lost 2 bases and J lost 2, with 6 bases in between. The length of the CDR3 is 13 residues. CDR1 is ENHRY and CDR2 is SYGVKD in the germline V gene.

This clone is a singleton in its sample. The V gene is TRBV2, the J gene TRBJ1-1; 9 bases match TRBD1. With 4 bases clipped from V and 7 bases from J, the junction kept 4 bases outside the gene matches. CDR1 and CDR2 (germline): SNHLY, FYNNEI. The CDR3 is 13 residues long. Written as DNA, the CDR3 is TGTGCCAGCAGTGGACAGGGGGACATTGAAGCTTTCTTT. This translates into CASSGQGDIEAFF.

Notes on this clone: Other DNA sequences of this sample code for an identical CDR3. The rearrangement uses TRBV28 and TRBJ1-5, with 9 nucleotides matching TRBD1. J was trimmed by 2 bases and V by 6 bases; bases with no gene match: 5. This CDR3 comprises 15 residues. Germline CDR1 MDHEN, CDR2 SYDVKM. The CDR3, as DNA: TGTGCCAGCAGCTCGGGACAGGGCGGCAATCAGCCCCAGCATTTT. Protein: CASSSGQGGNQPQHF.

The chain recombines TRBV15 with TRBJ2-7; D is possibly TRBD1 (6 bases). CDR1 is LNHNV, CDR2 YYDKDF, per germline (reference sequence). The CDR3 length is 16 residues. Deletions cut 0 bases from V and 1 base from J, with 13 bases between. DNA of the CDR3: TGTGCCACCAGCAGAGATCCGACAGGAAAATCCTACGAGCAGTACTTC. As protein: CATSRDPTGKSYEQYF.

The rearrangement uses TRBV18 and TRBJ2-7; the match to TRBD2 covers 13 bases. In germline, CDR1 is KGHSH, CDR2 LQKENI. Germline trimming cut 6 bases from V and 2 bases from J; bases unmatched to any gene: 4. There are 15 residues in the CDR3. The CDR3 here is CASSPTSGRAYEQYF. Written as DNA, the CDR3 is TGTGCCAGCTCGCCTACTAGCGGGAGGGCCTACGAGCAGTACTTC.

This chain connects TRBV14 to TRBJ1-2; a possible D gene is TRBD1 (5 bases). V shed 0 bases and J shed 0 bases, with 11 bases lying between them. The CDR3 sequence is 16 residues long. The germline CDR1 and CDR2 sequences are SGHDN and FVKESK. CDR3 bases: TGTGCCAGCAGCCAAGAAGGGACGGGAGCTAACTATGGCTACACCTTC. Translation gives CASSQEGTGANYGYTF. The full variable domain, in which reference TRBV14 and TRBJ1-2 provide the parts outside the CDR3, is EAGVTQFPSHSVIEKGQTVTLRCDPISGHDNLYWYRRVMGKEIKFLLHFVKESKQDESGMPNNRFLAERTGGTYSTLKVQPAELEDSGVYFCASSQEGTGANYGYTFGSGTRLTVV.

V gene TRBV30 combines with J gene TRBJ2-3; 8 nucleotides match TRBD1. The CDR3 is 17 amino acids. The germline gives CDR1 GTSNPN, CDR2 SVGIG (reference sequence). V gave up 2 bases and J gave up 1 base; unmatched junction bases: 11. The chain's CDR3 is CAWSPGDRLGGTDTQYF. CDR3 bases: TGTGCCTGGAGTCCCGGGGACAGGCTGGGGGGCACAGATACGCAGTATTTT. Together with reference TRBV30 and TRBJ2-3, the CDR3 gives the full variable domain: SQTIHQWPATLVQPVGSPLSLECTVEGTSNPNLYWYRQAAGRGLQLLFYSVGIGQISSEVPQNLSASRPQDRQFILSSKKLLLSDSGFYLCAWSPGDRLGGTDTQYFGPGTRLTVL.

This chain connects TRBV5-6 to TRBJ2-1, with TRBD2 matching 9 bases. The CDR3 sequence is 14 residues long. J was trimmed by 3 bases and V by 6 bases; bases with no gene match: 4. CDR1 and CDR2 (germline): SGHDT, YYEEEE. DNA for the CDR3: TGTGCCAGCATCAGGACTAGCGACTACAATGAGCAGTTCTTC. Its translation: CASIRTSDYNEQFF.